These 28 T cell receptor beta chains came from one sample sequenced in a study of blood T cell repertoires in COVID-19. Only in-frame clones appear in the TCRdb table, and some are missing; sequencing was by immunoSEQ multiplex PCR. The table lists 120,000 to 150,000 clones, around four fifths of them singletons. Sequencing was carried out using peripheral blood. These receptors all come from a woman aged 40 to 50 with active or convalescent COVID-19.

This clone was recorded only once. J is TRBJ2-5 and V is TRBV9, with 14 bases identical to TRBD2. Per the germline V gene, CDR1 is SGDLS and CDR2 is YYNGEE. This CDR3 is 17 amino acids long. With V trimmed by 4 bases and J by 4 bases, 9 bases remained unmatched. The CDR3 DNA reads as TGTGCCAGCAGCCCCGGGGGACTAGCGGGGGCCCGAGAGACCCAGTACTTC. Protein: CASSPGGLAGARETQYF.

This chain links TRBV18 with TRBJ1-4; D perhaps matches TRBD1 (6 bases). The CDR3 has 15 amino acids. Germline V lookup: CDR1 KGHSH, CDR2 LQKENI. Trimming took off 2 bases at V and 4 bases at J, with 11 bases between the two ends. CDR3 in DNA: TGTGCCAGCTCACCATACAACAGGGTTAATGAAAAACTGTTTTTT. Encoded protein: CASSPYNRVNEKLFF.

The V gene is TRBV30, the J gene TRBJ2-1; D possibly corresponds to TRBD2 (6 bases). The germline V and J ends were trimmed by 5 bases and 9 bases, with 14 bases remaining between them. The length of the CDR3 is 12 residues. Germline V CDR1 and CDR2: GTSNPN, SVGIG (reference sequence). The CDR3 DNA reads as TGTGCCTGGGCCCGTGACGGGGGTGAGCAGTTCTTC. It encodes CAWARDGGEQFF.

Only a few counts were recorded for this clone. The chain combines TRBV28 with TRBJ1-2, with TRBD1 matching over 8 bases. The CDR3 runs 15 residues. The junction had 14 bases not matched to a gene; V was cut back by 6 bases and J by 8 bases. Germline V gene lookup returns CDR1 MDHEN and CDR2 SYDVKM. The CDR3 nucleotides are TGTGCCAGCAGGCCCTCAGGGGGCGGACCCTGGGGCTACACCTTC. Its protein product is CASRPSGGGPWGYTF.

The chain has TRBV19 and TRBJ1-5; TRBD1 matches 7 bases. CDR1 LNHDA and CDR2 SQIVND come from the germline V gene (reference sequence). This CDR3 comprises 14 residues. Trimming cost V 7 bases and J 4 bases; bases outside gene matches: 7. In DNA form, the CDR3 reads TGTGCCAGTATGGCAGGGGGGACGAATCAGCCCCAGCATTTT. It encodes CASMAGGTNQPQHF. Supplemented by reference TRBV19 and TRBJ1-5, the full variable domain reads DGGITQSPKYLFRKEGQNVTLSCEQNLNHDAMYWYRQDPGQGLRLIYYSQIVNDFQKGDIAEGYSVSREKKESFPLTVTSAQKNPTAFYLCASMAGGTNQPQHFGDGTRLSIL.

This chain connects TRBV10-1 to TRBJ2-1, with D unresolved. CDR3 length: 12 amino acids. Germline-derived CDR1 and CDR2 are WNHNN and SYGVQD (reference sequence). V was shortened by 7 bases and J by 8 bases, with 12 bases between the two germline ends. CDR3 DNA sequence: TGCGCCAGCACAATGCTACGGGATGAGCAGTTCTTC. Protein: CASTMLRDEQFF.

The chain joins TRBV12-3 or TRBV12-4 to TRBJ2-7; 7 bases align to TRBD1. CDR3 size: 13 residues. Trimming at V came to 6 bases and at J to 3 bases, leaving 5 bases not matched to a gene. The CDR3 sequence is CASRLTGIYEQYF. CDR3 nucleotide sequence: TGTGCCAGCAGATTGACAGGGATCTACGAGCAGTACTTC.

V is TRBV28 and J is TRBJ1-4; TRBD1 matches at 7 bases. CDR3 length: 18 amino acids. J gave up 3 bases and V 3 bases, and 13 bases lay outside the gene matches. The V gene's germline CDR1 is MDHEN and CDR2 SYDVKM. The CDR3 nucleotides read TGTGCCAGCAGTTTTGGTGTGACAGGGAGGTCATCTAATGAAAAACTGTTTTTT. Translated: CASSFGVTGRSSNEKLFF.

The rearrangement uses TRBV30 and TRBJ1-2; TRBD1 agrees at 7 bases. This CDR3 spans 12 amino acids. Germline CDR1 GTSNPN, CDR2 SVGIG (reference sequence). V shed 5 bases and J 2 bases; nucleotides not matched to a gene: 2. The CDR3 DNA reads TGTGCCTGGGGGACAGTAAACTATGGCTACACCTTC. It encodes CAWGTVNYGYTF.

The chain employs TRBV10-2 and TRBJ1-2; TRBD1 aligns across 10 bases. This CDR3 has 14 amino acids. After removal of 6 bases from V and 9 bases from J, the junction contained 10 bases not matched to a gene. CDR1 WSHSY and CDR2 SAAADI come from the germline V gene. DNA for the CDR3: TGCGCCAGCAGCCCGGGGACAGGGGTAGGGAGCTACACCTTC. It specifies CASSPGTGVGSYTF.

The CDR3 is CAISDRLVENTEAFF. CDR3 nucleotide sequence: TGTGCCATCAGTGACAGGTTGGTGGAGAACACTGAAGCTTTCTTT. The rearrangement joins TRBV10-3 to TRBJ1-1; no definite D call. V dropped 3 bases and J dropped 1 base, with 12 bases sitting between them. From germline, CDR1 is ENHRY and CDR2 SYGVKD. This CDR3 contains 15 residues.

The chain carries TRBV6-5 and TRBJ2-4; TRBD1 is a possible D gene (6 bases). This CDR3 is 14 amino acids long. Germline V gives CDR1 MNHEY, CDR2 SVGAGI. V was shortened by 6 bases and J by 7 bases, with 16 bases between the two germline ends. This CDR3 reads CASRTGIEENIQYF. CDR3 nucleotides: TGTGCCAGCAGGACAGGTATCGAAGAGAACATTCAGTACTTC.

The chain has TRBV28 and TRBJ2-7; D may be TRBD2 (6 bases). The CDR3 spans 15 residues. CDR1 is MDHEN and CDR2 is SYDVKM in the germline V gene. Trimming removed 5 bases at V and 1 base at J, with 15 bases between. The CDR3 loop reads CASSDAAGLSYEQYF. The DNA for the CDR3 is TGTGCCAGCAGTGACGCGGCGGGACTGTCCTACGAGCAGTACTTC.

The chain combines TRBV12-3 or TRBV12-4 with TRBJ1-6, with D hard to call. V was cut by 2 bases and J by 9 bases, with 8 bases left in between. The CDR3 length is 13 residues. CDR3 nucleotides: TGTGCCAGCAGTTTACGGGTGGGTTCACCCCTCCACTTT. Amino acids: CASSLRVGSPLHF.

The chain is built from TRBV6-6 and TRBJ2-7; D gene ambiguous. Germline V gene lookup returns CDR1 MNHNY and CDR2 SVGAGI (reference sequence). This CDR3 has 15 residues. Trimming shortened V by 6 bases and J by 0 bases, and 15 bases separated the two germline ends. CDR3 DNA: TGTGCCAGCAGACCAAAGACACCCACCTCCTACGAGCAGTACTTC. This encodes CASRPKTPTSYEQYF.

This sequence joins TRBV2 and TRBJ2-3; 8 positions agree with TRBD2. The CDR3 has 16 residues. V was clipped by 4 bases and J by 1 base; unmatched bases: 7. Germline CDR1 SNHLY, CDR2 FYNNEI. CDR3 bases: TGTGCCAGCAGTGGGGGGTTACTAGCGGGCACAGATACGCAGTATTTT. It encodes CASSGGLLAGTDTQYF. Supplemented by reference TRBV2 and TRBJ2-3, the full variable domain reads EPEVTQTPSHQVTQMGQEVILRCVPISNHLYFYWYRQILGQKVEFLVSFYNNEISEKSEIFDDQFSVERPDGSNFTLKIRSTKLEDSAMYFCASSGGLLAGTDTQYFGPGTRLTVL.

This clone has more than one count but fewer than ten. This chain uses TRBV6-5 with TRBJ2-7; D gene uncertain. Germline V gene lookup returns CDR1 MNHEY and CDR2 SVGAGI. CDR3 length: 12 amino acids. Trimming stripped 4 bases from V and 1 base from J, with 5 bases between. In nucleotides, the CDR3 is TGTGCCAGCAGTTCAGTGTCCTACGAGCAGTACTTC. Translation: CASSSVSYEQYF.

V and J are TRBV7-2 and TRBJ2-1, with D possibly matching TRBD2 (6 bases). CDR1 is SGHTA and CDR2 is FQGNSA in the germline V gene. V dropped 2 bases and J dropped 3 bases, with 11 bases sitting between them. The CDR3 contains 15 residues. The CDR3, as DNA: TGTGCCAGCAGCTTACGCGGGGACCTCTACAATGAGCAGTTCTTC. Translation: CASSLRGDLYNEQFF.

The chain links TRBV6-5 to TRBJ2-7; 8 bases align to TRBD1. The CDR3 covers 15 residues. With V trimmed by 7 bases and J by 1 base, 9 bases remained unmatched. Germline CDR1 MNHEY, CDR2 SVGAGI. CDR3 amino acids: CASNPLGTGSYEQYF. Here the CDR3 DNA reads TGTGCCAGCAATCCCTTGGGGACAGGATCCTACGAGCAGTACTTC.

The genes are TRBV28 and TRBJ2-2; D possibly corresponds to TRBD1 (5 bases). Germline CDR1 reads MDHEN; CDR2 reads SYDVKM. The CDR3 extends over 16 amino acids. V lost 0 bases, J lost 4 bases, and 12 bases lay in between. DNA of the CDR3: TGTGCCAGCAGTTTATGGGCGGTCCAGGGCACCGGGGAGCTGTTTTTT. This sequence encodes CASSLWAVQGTGELFF.

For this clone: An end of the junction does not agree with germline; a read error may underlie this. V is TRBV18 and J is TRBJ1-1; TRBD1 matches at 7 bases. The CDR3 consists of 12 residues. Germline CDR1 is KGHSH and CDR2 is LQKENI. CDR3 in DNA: TGTGCCAGCTCACCGGAACAGGGGTTCCTCGGTTTT. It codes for CASSPEQGFLGF.

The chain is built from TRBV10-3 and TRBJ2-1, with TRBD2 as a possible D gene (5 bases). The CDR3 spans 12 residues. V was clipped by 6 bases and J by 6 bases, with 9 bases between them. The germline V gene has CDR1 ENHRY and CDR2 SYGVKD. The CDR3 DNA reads TGTGCCATCAGCGGACTCAGCAATGAGCAGTTCTTC. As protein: CAISGLSNEQFF.

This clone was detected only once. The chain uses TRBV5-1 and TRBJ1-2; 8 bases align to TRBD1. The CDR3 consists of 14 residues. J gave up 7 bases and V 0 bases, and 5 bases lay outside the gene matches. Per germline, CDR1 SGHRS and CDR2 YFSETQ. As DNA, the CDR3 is TGCGCCAGCAGCTTGGATGGACAGGGTAGTGGCTACACCTTC. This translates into CASSLDGQGSGYTF.

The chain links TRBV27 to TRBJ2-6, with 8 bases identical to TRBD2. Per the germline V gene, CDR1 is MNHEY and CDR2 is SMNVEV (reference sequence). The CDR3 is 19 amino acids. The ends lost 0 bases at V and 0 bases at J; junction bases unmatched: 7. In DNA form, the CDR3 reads TGTGCCAGCAGTTTATCTCGGCTAGCGGGTAGCTCTGGGGCCAACGTCCTGACTTTC. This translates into CASSLSRLAGSSGANVLTF.

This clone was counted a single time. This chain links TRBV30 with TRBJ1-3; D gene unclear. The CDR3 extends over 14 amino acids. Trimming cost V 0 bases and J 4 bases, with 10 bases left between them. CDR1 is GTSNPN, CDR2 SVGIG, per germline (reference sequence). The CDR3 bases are TGTGCCTGGAGTGTACGAACCAGAGGAAACACCATATATTTT. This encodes CAWSVRTRGNTIYF.

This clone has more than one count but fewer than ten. CDR3 in amino acids: CASSLFRGEGDQPQHF. The CDR3 coding sequence is TGTGCCAGCAGTTTATTTCGGGGGGAGGGGGATCAGCCCCAGCATTTT. The genes are TRBV27 and TRBJ1-5; possibly TRBD1 for D (6 bases). Per the germline V gene, CDR1 is MNHEY and CDR2 is SMNVEV (reference sequence). V lost 1 base to trimming and J lost 5 bases, with 15 bases between them. The length of the CDR3 is 16 residues.

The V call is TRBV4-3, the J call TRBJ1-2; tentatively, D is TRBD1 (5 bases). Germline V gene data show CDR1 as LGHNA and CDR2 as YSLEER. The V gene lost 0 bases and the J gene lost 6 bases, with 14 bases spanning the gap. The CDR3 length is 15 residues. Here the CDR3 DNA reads TGCGCCAGCAGCCAAGAGGACAATCGGGAGAATGGCTACACCTTC. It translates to CASSQEDNRENGYTF.

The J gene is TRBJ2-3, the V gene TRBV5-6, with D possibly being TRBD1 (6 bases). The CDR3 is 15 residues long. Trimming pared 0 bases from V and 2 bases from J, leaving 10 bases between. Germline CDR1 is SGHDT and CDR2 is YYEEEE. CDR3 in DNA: TGTGCCAGCAGCTTGGTAGGGGGATTCACAGATACGCAGTATTTT. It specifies CASSLVGGFTDTQYF.